This T cell receptor beta chain was observed in a study of CD8+ T cells in alopecia areata. In the study overall: Patients received oral tofacitinib, 5 to 10 mg twice daily, for moderate-to-severe alopecia areata. Study-level results: Tofacitinib significantly reduced both scalp clonality and expanded CD8+ clones among the top 100.

This sample's treatment: oral pan-JAK inhibitor, 5-10 mg twice daily. Germline CDR1 reads SNHLY; CDR2 reads FYNNEI. V gave up 7 bases and J gave up 8 bases, with 9 bases separating them. This CDR3 has 12 residues. Sequencing used cDNA as its template, made by extracting RNA and reverse transcribing it. Produced via immunoSEQ multiplex PCR; TCRdb's table is partial and in-frame only. The table includes a few hundred thousand clones, 30% to 40% detected once. Regarding this clone: The antigen remains undetermined.

V and J are TRBV2 and TRBJ1-6; D gene unclear. Specimen: CD4+ T cells sorted from blood, collected between weeks 30 and 35, from a patient treated with tofacitinib. This TCR came from a human donor with alopecia areata. The CDR3: CASTTVYSPLHF. The CDR3 DNA reads as TGTGCCAGCACAACAGTCTATTCACCCCTCCACTTT.